Below, 18 T cell receptor beta chains from the same sample are listed, as sequenced in a study of PD-1 blockade in classical Hodgkin lymphoma. Each patient experienced a relapse that followed autologous stem cell transplantation, and brentuximab vedotin exposure varied. TCRdb keeps only in-frame clones here, not all; method: immunoSEQ multiplex PCR. The sample lists 24,000 or so clones, roughly three quarters seen once, with about 3.6% in the top ten. Sequencing was performed on peripheral blood mononuclear cells (PBMCs), taken at baseline. The receptors were gathered from a human donor with classical Hodgkin lymphoma.

This chain joins TRBV6-6 and TRBJ1-1, with D perhaps matching TRBD1 (6 bases). The CDR3 consists of 12 residues. Per germline, CDR1 MNHNY and CDR2 SVGAGI (reference sequence). V was cut by 7 bases and J by 7 bases, with 13 bases left in between. CDR3 protein: CASNDRTFEAFF. The CDR3 nucleotides read TGTGCCAGCAATGACAGGACCTTTGAAGCTTTCTTT.

The chain is built from TRBV7-8 and TRBJ2-3, with 7 bases that match TRBD2. Germline assignment: CDR1 SGHVS and CDR2 FQNEAQ. Trimming removed 1 base from V and 4 bases from J; junction bases left unmatched: 11. The CDR3 sequence is 17 residues long. The CDR3 DNA follows: TGTGCCAGCAGCTTAGGACACGGCGGGGGAGGGGCAGATACGCAGTATTTT. Residues: CASSLGHGGGGADTQYF.

V gene TRBV5-1 combines with J gene TRBJ2-1, with D maybe TRBD1 (5 bases). Between the trimmed V and J ends, which lost 0 bases and 5 bases, there was a span of 15 bases. Germline CDR1 is SGHRS and CDR2 is YFSETQ. The CDR3 loop spans 16 amino acids. The CDR3 DNA follows: TGCGCCAGCAGCTTGGAGGGGCAGCAAATAAACAATGAGCAGTTCTTC. This translates into CASSLEGQQINNEQFF.

V usage is TRBV6-5 and J usage is TRBJ1-2, with D possibly being TRBD1 (5 bases). The CDR3 consists of 14 residues. Trimming cost V 6 bases and J 6 bases, with 17 bases left between them. Germline CDR1 and CDR2: MNHEY and SVGAGI. The CDR3, as DNA: TGTGCCAGCAGACCCGTGGGGCCCCGAAATGGCTACACCTTC. This encodes CASRPVGPRNGYTF.

This clone turned up a few times. V is TRBV16 and J is TRBJ1-6; weak D call: TRBD1 (5 bases). The V end lost 5 bases, the J end lost 14 bases, and 13 bases lay between the germline ends. The CDR3 runs 12 residues. Germline-derived CDR1 and CDR2 are KGHSY and FQNENV. The CDR3 here is CASSSYSGTLHF. DNA of the CDR3: TGTGCCAGCAGCTCCTACTCAGGGACCCTCCACTTT.

A few counts support this clone. The chain's CDR3 is CASSRTSGSTDTQYF. The CDR3 bases are TGTGCCAGCAGCCGGACTAGCGGGAGCACAGATACGCAGTATTTT. The chain combines TRBV6-6 with TRBJ2-3, with TRBD2 matching 11 bases. The V gene's germline CDR1 is MNHNY and CDR2 SVGAGI (reference sequence). V dropped 6 bases and J dropped 0; count of bases not matched to a gene: 2. The CDR3 is 15 residues long.

This chain uses TRBV11-3 with TRBJ2-3; TRBD1 agrees at 10 bases. V dropped 5 bases and J dropped 0; count of bases not matched to a gene: 17. The germline V gene encodes CDR1 SGHNT and CDR2 YENEEA. The CDR3 loop spans 20 amino acids. The CDR3 DNA reads as TGTGCCAGCAGCGGCTCAACCGGGACAGGGGCGTCAACTAGCACAGATACGCAGTATTTT. Protein: CASSGSTGTGASTSTDTQYF. Combining the CDR3 with reference TRBV11-3 and TRBJ2-3 gives the whole variable domain EAGVVQSPRYKIIEKKQPVAFWCNPISGHNTLYWYLQNLGQGPELLIRYENEEAVDDSQLPKDRFSAERLKGVDSTLKIQPAELGDSAVYLCASSGSTGTGASTSTDTQYFGPGTRLTVL.

The CDR3 protein is CASLNRGASGANVLTF. DNA for the CDR3: TGTGCCAGCCTTAACAGGGGGGCCTCTGGGGCCAACGTCCTGACTTTC. V gene TRBV21-1 combines with J gene TRBJ2-6; TRBD1, the D gene given by the table, was not confirmed from the DNA. TRBV21-1 is designated a pseudogene. This CDR3 has 16 residues.

This CDR3 is CASSLGVFEQYF. The CDR3 nucleotides are TGTGCCAGCAGCTTAGGGGTTTTCGAGCAGTACTTC. V gene TRBV7-9 combines with J gene TRBJ2-7; D remains unclear. Trimming cost V 1 base and J 6 bases, with 7 bases left between them. Looked up from germline, CDR1 is SEHNR and CDR2 is FQNEAQ (reference sequence). The CDR3 length is 12 residues.

This clone is medium-sized (0.01 to 0.1%) within its sample. V usage is TRBV27 and J usage is TRBJ1-2; D is unclear. The CDR3 runs to 13 residues. V lost 3 bases and J 1 base, leaving 6 bases between the germline ends. In germline, CDR1 is MNHEY, CDR2 SMNVEV (reference sequence). The CDR3, as DNA: TGTGCCAGCAGTTTTGCGATTAACTATGGCTACACCTTC. Protein product: CASSFAINYGYTF.

The rearrangement uses TRBV7-9 and TRBJ2-1; D gene ambiguous. The ends were cut back, 6 bases at V and 0 bases at J, with 15 bases in the middle. The CDR3 is 16 amino acids. Looked up from germline, CDR1 is SEHNR and CDR2 is FQNEAQ (reference sequence). This chain's CDR3 is CASRPSRTGSYNEQFF. The CDR3 bases are TGTGCCAGCAGGCCCTCGAGGACGGGCTCCTACAATGAGCAGTTCTTC.

This clone was seen a few times. The chain links TRBV30 to TRBJ2-5; possibly TRBD1 for D (6 bases). V was cut by 3 bases and J by 5 bases, with 16 bases left in between. CDR1 and CDR2 (germline): GTSNPN, SVGIG (reference sequence). This CDR3 spans 14 amino acids. The CDR3 nucleotides read TGTGCCTGGAGCAAAATACAGGGTTATGAGACCCAGTACTTC. This sequence encodes CAWSKIQGYETQYF.

The chain recombines TRBV28 with TRBJ1-4; D gene unclear. The CDR3 spans 16 residues. The germline V gene encodes CDR1 MDHEN and CDR2 SYDVKM. V was trimmed by 3 bases and J by 8 bases, leaving 19 bases between them. CDR3 sequence (DNA): TGTGCCAGCAGTTTGACCCGGGATGACTTCTGGGAAAAACTGTTTTTT. Its translation is CASSLTRDDFWEKLFF.

This chain connects TRBV2 to TRBJ2-7; D is undetermined. CDR3 length: 12 amino acids. Germline values: CDR1 SNHLY, CDR2 FYNNEI. Trimming left V 7 bases short and J 4 bases short, with 11 bases between. The CDR3 here is CASKVARYEQYF. CDR3 DNA: TGTGCCAGCAAGGTGGCACGGTACGAGCAGTACTTC.

V usage is TRBV6-6 and J usage is TRBJ2-7, with D perhaps matching TRBD1 (6 bases). The CDR3 totals 11 residues. Germline-derived CDR1 and CDR2 are MNHNY and SVGAGI (reference sequence). Trimming shortened V by 6 bases and J by 6 bases, and 9 bases separated the two germline ends. CDR3 DNA sequence: TGTGCCAGCAGGGACAGCGGCGAGCAGTACTTC. Residues: CASRDSGEQYF.

V usage is TRBV5-5 and J usage is TRBJ1-5, with no clear D. CDR3 length: 16 amino acids. V was pared by 1 base and J by 2 bases, with 13 bases between. Germline assignment: CDR1 SGHKS and CDR2 YYEKEE (reference sequence). The DNA for the CDR3 is TGTGCCAGCAGCTTGCAGGCCCCTATCCGCAATCAGCCCCAGCATTTT. Translation gives CASSLQAPIRNQPQHF. Full variable domain (outside the CDR3, taken from reference TRBV5-5 and TRBJ1-5): DAGVTQSPTHLIKTRGQQVTLRCSPISGHKSVSWYQQVLGQGPQFIFQYYEKEERGRGNFPDRFSARQFPNYSSELNVNALLLGDSALYLCASSLQAPIRNQPQHFGDGTRLSIL.

The CDR3 sequence is CASSSKGAGYGYTF. In DNA form, the CDR3 reads TGTGCCAGCAGCTCTAAGGGGGCGGGGTATGGCTACACCTTC. J is TRBJ1-2 and V is TRBV5-5, with TRBD1 matching over 7 bases. CDR3 size: 14 residues. Per the germline V gene, CDR1 is SGHKS and CDR2 is YYEKEE (reference sequence). After removal of 3 bases from V and 5 bases from J, the junction contained 7 bases not matched to a gene. The variable domain in full, with the rest retrieved from reference TRBV5-5 and TRBJ1-2, is DAGVTQSPTHLIKTRGQQVTLRCSPISGHKSVSWYQQVLGQGPQFIFQYYEKEERGRGNFPDRFSARQFPNYSSELNVNALLLGDSALYLCASSSKGAGYGYTFGSGTRLTVV.

The rearrangement links TRBV9 to TRBJ1-5; D is uncertain. Germline-derived CDR1 and CDR2 are SGDLS and YYNGEE. The CDR3 runs to 14 residues. V shed 0 bases and J shed 3 bases, with 7 bases lying between them. The CDR3 spells CASSVGPANQPQHF. The CDR3 coding sequence is TGTGCCAGCAGCGTAGGGCCGGCCAATCAGCCCCAGCATTTT. Together with reference TRBV9 and TRBJ1-5, the CDR3 gives the full variable domain: DSGVTQTPKHLITATGQRVTLRCSPRSGDLSVYWYQQSLDQGLQFLIQYYNGEERAKGNILERFSAQQFPDLHSELNLSSLELGDSALYFCASSVGPANQPQHFGDGTRLSIL.